This T cell receptor beta chain was sequenced in a study of read filtering for tumor transcriptome and immune sequencing. Study-level information: By R-ISS, stages I, II and III held approximately 8, 16 and 7 patients.

The library was built from roughly 400 ng RNA with molecular barcoded adaptors for alpha/delta and beta/gamma chains. TCRdb re-called the reads through MiXCR, storing one row per CDR3 protein. The sample includes roughly 27,000 distinct CDR3 sequences, around 14% of them seen just once. The sample holds many counts of this clonotype. Its antigen is not identified. With V trimmed by 0 bases and J by 7 bases, 4 bases remained unmatched. CDR1 is LNHDA, CDR2 SQIVND, per germline (reference sequence). The CDR3 sequence is 17 residues long. Every patient had bone marrow sampled while the disease was active. Study outcomes and limitations: The CD138-negative fraction was mixed bone marrow immune cells, not pure T cells.

The TCR originated in a donor over 35 with multiple myeloma. Sequenced material: a population of CD138-negative cells sorted from bone marrow. The J gene is TRBJ2-1, the V gene TRBV19; 15 bases align to TRBD2. CDR3 DNA: TGTGCCAGTAGTATAGATTCGGGGACTAGCGGGAGGAATGAGCAGTTCTTC. It specifies CASSIDSGTSGRNEQFF.